A single sample is the source of the 27 T cell receptor beta chains below, sequenced in a study of T-cell reconstitution after alpha-beta-depleted transplantation in children. Preparation of the TCRbeta library involved a method that used unique molecular identifiers. TCRdb used MiXCR to reprocess the PCR reads, holding one entry per CDR3 protein. The sample includes 450,000 to 500,000 distinct CDR3 sequences, around 13% of them seen just once. The specimen was PBMCs from the stem cell graft donor, collected from the stem cell graft. Source of these receptors: a human donor who donated a stem cell graft to a child with combined immunodeficiency.

The V gene is TRBV10-3, the J gene TRBJ2-1; TRBD1 might be the D (6 bases). CDR3 size: 12 residues. Trimming cost V 8 bases and J 9 bases, with 14 bases left between them. In germline, CDR1 is ENHRY, CDR2 SYGVKD. The CDR3 region is CAIHREGGEQFF. CDR3 nucleotide sequence: TGTGCCATCCACAGGGAAGGAGGTGAGCAGTTCTTC.

This clonotype has just a few counts. V gene TRBV24-1 combines with J gene TRBJ2-2; TRBD1 agrees at 8 bases. The CDR3 covers 18 residues. Germline CDR1 is KGHDR and CDR2 is SFDVKD. V trimming: 4 bases; J trimming: 6 bases; junction bases outside the gene matches: 15. CDR3 in DNA: TGTGCCACCAGTGAGCCAACCCACAGGGGGAATAGGGCCGGGGAGCTGTTTTTT. Its translation is CATSEPTHRGNRAGELFF.

The V gene is TRBV25-1, the J gene TRBJ1-4, with 8 nucleotides matching TRBD1. This CDR3 contains 19 residues. With V trimmed by 0 bases and J by 6 bases, 15 bases remained unmatched. From germline, CDR1 is MGHDK and CDR2 SYGVNS. CDR3 sequence reads: CASSEYRATTGGYDEKLFF. In DNA, the CDR3 is TGTGCCAGCAGTGAATACCGGGCTACCACAGGGGGGTATGATGAAAAACTGTTTTTT. Using reference TRBV25-1 and TRBJ1-4 for the parts outside the CDR3, the full variable domain is EADIYQTPRYLVIGTGKKITLECSQTMGHDKMYWYQQDPGMELHLIHYSYGVNSTEKGDLSSESTVSRIRTEHFPLTLESARPSHTSQYLCASSEYRATTGGYDEKLFFGSGTQLSVL.

The rearrangement joins TRBV4-3 to TRBJ1-1; D unclear. The CDR3 runs to 14 residues. With 0 bases removed from V and 4 bases from J, the gap between germline ends came to 9 bases. Germline V gene data show CDR1 as LGHNA and CDR2 as YSLEER. The CDR3 region is CASSQDPGSTEAFF. CDR3 DNA sequence: TGCGCCAGCAGCCAAGATCCGGGGTCCACTGAAGCTTTCTTT.

This clonotype has ten or more counts. The rearrangement uses TRBV7-2 and TRBJ2-5, with 8 bases lining up with TRBD1. Germline trimming cut 1 base from V and 7 bases from J; bases unmatched to any gene: 5. Germline V gene data show CDR1 as SGHTA and CDR2 as FQGNSA. The CDR3 has 14 amino acids. The CDR3 nucleotides are TGTGCCAGCAGCTTAGTGGACAGGGTGGGGACCCAGTACTTC. The encoded protein is CASSLVDRVGTQYF.

This clonotype was counted many times. This chain connects TRBV5-1 to TRBJ2-3, with 14 bases fitting TRBD2. Germline CDR1 SGHRS, CDR2 YFSETQ. Germline trimming cut 4 bases from V and 0 bases from J; bases unmatched to any gene: 1. This CDR3 has 16 residues. CDR3 DNA sequence: TGCGCCAGCAGCGGGACTAGCGGGGGAAGCACAGATACGCAGTATTTT. Translated, it gives CASSGTSGGSTDTQYF.

Remarks on this clonotype: Just one base apart from a much larger clone, this may be a read error. This chain uses TRBV5-1 with TRBJ2-5; no clear D. The CDR3 spans 14 residues. Germline-derived CDR1 and CDR2 are SGHRS and YFSETQ. Trimming stripped 1 base from V and 4 bases from J, with 11 bases between. CDR3 amino acids: CASSLKSFRETQYF. CDR3 coding DNA: TGCGCCAGCAGCTTGAAGTCCTTCCGAGAGACCCAGTACTTC.

V gene TRBV18 combines with J gene TRBJ2-7; TRBD1 matches at 7 bases. Germline CDR1 reads KGHSH; CDR2 reads LQKENI. The CDR3 sequence is 14 residues long. The trim removed 3 bases at V and 3 bases at J, leaving 5 bases unmatched. CDR3 residues: CASSPTGSDYEQYF. CDR3 bases: TGTGCCAGCTCACCGACAGGGTCCGACTACGAGCAGTACTTC. The whole variable domain, filled in from reference TRBV18 and TRBJ2-7, reads NAGVMQNPRHLVRRRGQEARLRCSPMKGHSHVYWYRQLPEEGLKFMVYLQKENIIDESGMPKERFSAEFPKEGPSILRIQQVVRGDSAAYFCASSPTGSDYEQYFGPGTRLTVT.

A few counts support this clonotype. The V gene is TRBV12-3 or TRBV12-4, the J gene TRBJ2-7; D may be TRBD2 (7 bases). The CDR3 length is 14 residues. The germline V and J ends were trimmed by 3 bases and 6 bases, with 15 bases remaining between them. The CDR3 is CASSFGTTGGEQYF. In nucleotides, the CDR3 is TGTGCCAGCAGTTTCGGGACAACGGGAGGCGAGCAGTACTTC.

The table lists this clonotype with a few counts. The rearrangement joins TRBV6-5 to TRBJ1-2, with D possibly TRBD1 on 5 matching bases. The CDR3 totals 14 residues. Germline V CDR1 and CDR2: MNHEY, SVGAGI. Trimming shortened V by 0 bases and J by 6 bases, and 11 bases separated the two germline ends. CDR3 amino acids: CASSYSSAGDGYTF. The CDR3 region has the DNA TGTGCCAGCAGTTACTCGAGTGCGGGGGATGGCTACACCTTC.

This clonotype was picked up a small number of times. The chain links TRBV29-1 to TRBJ2-7, with TRBD1 identical over 8 bases. This CDR3 contains 13 residues. Looked up from germline, CDR1 is SQVTM and CDR2 is ANQGSEA. Trimming took 4 bases from V and 2 from J; bases not matched to a gene: 4. The CDR3 region has the DNA TGCAGCGTTGTCCAGGGGGCGACCTACGAGCAGTACTTC. Translation gives CSVVQGATYEQYF.

This clonotype was seen only a few times. The chain employs TRBV6-2 or TRBV6-3 and TRBJ2-1, with D possibly being TRBD1 or TRBD2 (6 bases each). Per germline, CDR1 MNHEY and CDR2 SVGEGT. The V gene lost 6 bases and the J gene lost 3 bases, with 12 bases spanning the gap. CDR3 length equals 14 residues. The CDR3 spells CASSRGTFYNEQFF. The CDR3, as DNA: TGTGCCAGCAGCCGCGGGACATTCTACAATGAGCAGTTCTTC.

Note on this clonotype: One junction end does not reproduce the germline sequence, and a read error may be involved. CDR3 DNA: TGTGCCAGCAGTCACTCGAAGTCAGGGTTCAGACCCGGGGAGCTGTTTTTT. Its translation: CASSHSKSGFRPGELFF. This chain uses TRBV6-2 or TRBV6-3 with TRBJ2-2; weak D call: TRBD1 (5 bases). Germline V gene lookup returns CDR1 MNHEY and CDR2 SVGEGT. The CDR3 totals 17 residues.

The J gene is TRBJ2-3, the V gene TRBV7-2; D is undetermined. Germline assignment: CDR1 SGHTA and CDR2 FQGNSA. Trimming cost V 1 base and J 0 bases, with 8 bases left between them. This CDR3 is 15 amino acids long. The CDR3 DNA sequence: TGTGCCAGCAGCTTAGTTGCGGTTAGCACAGATACGCAGTATTTT. It translates to CASSLVAVSTDTQYF.

The chain has TRBV12-3 or TRBV12-4 and TRBJ2-1, with 13 bases fitting TRBD2. The CDR3 runs to 17 residues. Trimming cost V 0 bases and J 7 bases; bases outside gene matches: 6. The DNA of the CDR3 is TGTGCCAGCAGTTTAGCGGGGGGACTAGCGGGAAGAAATGAGCAGTTCTTC. It codes for CASSLAGGLAGRNEQFF.

This clonotype has only a few counts. The CDR3 DNA reads TGTGCCAGTAAAGGACAGATGAACACTGAAGCTTTCTTT. Encoded protein: CASKGQMNTEAFF. The chain links TRBV6-1 to TRBJ1-1, with D possibly TRBD1 on 6 matching bases. This CDR3 spans 13 amino acids. Trimming cost V 9 bases and J 0 bases, with 11 bases left between them. Germline V lookup: CDR1 MNHNS, CDR2 SASEGT.

This clonotype has ten or more counts. The J gene is TRBJ1-2, the V gene TRBV12-3 or TRBV12-4; unclear D gene. The CDR3 consists of 13 residues. V was clipped by 4 bases and J by 4 bases, with 10 bases between them. CDR3 amino acids: CASSYKASYGYTF. The CDR3 DNA sequence: TGTGCCAGCAGTTATAAAGCGAGCTATGGCTACACCTTC.

CDR3 coding DNA: TGTGCCAGCAGTGAACTCGCGGGAGTACAAGATACGCAGTATTTT. Protein sequence: CASSELAGVQDTQYF. The genes are TRBV25-1 and TRBJ2-3; 7 bases match TRBD2. Looked up from germline, CDR1 is MGHDK and CDR2 is SYGVNS. Trimming at V came to 2 bases and at J to 5 bases, leaving 7 bases not matched to a gene. CDR3 length: 15 residues.

This clonotype came up a few times. This chain joins TRBV19 and TRBJ2-1; tentatively, D is TRBD1 (6 bases). In germline, CDR1 is LNHDA, CDR2 SQIVND (reference sequence). Between the trimmed V and J ends, which lost 10 bases and 7 bases, there was a span of 17 bases. The CDR3 runs 13 residues. CDR3 nucleotide sequence: TGTGCCACCCGACAGGTGTCAGGGAATGAGCAGTTCTTC. Residues: CATRQVSGNEQFF.

This rearrangement joins TRBV5-1 to TRBJ1-1; 9 nucleotides align to TRBD1. CDR3 size: 13 residues. Trimming removed 4 bases from V and 7 bases from J; junction bases left unmatched: 5. Per the germline V gene, CDR1 is SGHRS and CDR2 is YFSETQ. CDR3 amino acids: CASSMDRGGEAFF. DNA of the CDR3: TGCGCCAGCAGCATGGACAGGGGTGGTGAAGCTTTCTTT.

CDR3 nucleotide sequence: TGTGCCAGTAGTATTGCTAGCGCTGGCAGCACCGGGGAGCTGTTTTTT. This sequence encodes CASSIASAGSTGELFF. The J gene is TRBJ2-2, the V gene TRBV19; D is perhaps TRBD2 (6 bases). V lost 3 bases and J lost 4, with 15 bases in between. This CDR3 contains 16 residues. CDR1 and CDR2 from the germline V gene are LNHDA and SQIVND (reference sequence). Drawing the rest from reference TRBV19 and TRBJ2-2, the complete variable domain is DGGITQSPKYLFRKEGQNVTLSCEQNLNHDAMYWYRQDPGQGLRLIYYSQIVNDFQKGDIAEGYSVSREKKESFPLTVTSAQKNPTAFYLCASSIASAGSTGELFFGEGSRLTVL.

Many counts were recorded for this clonotype. The J gene is TRBJ2-3, the V gene TRBV20-1; D perhaps matches TRBD2 (6 bases). CDR3 length equals 14 residues. Trimming stripped 0 bases from V and 1 base from J, with 8 bases between. Germline CDR1 is DFQATT and CDR2 is SNEGSKA (reference sequence). The DNA of the CDR3 is TGCAGTGCTAGAGATCGGAGGGGCACAGATACGCAGTATTTT. Its translation: CSARDRRGTDTQYF.

The V gene is TRBV7-2, the J gene TRBJ2-2; D gene unclear. Trimming left V 5 bases short and J 1 base short, with 11 bases between. The CDR3 totals 15 residues. From germline, CDR1 is SGHTA and CDR2 FQGNSA. This CDR3 reads CASSASLRNTGELFF. CDR3 nucleotides: TGTGCCAGCAGCGCGAGCCTCAGGAACACCGGGGAGCTGTTTTTT.

The V gene is TRBV29-1, the J gene TRBJ1-1; D ambiguous. CDR1 and CDR2 (germline): SQVTM, ANQGSEA. The CDR3 length is 13 residues. Trimming pared 6 bases from V and 4 bases from J, leaving 15 bases between. CDR3 sequence: CSVGVNSGTEAFF. Written as DNA, the CDR3 is TGCAGCGTGGGAGTTAATTCGGGCACTGAAGCTTTCTTT.

This clonotype was recorded many times. This chain joins TRBV7-2 and TRBJ2-5, with unresolved D. Germline V CDR1 and CDR2: SGHTA, FQGNSA. V shed 3 bases and J shed 2 bases, with 13 bases lying between them. The CDR3 covers 15 residues. This CDR3 is CASSFVAAKQETQYF. CDR3 DNA sequence: TGTGCCAGCAGCTTCGTTGCGGCCAAACAAGAGACCCAGTACTTC.

This chain links TRBV12-3 or TRBV12-4 with TRBJ2-1; 10 bases align to TRBD2. Trimming at V came to 6 bases and at J to 8 bases, leaving 10 bases not matched to a gene. The CDR3 length is 15 residues. This CDR3 reads CASRASGRVWDEQFF. CDR3 DNA sequence: TGTGCCAGCAGGGCTAGCGGGAGAGTCTGGGATGAGCAGTTCTTC.

This clonotype was recorded many times. This chain joins TRBV12-3 or TRBV12-4 and TRBJ1-5; no clear D. Trimming shortened V by 5 bases and J by 3 bases, and 11 bases separated the two germline ends. CDR3 size: 14 residues. CDR3 nucleotide sequence: TGTGCCAGCAGTCCCAGACGGGTCAATCAGCCCCAGCATTTT. This sequence encodes CASSPRRVNQPQHF.